Sequencing of this TCR beta chain was carried out in a study of patients and donors after allogeneic stem cell transplantation. TCRdb fed the RT-PCR reads into MiXCR, producing one record per CDR3 protein. The data show some 960,000 distinct CDR3 sequences, approximately 18% seen once. Per germline, CDR1 SEHNR and CDR2 FQNEAQ (reference sequence). The CDR3 runs 14 residues. Trimming took off 5 bases at V and 3 bases at J, with 14 bases between the two ends. Sequencing was carried out using blood, either unsorted or a sorted T cell fraction (not recorded which). The receptor comes from a human donor who was either an allogeneic HSCT recipient or a stem cell or donor lymphocyte infusion donor (not recorded which). It is not recorded whose cells these are; they may come from a transplant donor. The chain couples TRBV7-9 to TRBJ2-7, with unresolved D. The CDR3 coding sequence is TGTGCCAGCAGCGCGTCCCCAGGAGTCTACGAGCAGTACTTC. The encoded protein is CASSASPGVYEQYF. The whole variable domain, remainder taken from reference TRBV7-9 and TRBJ2-7, is DTGVSQNPRHKITKRGQNVTFRCDPISEHNRLYWYRQTLGQGPEFLTYFQNEAQLEKSRLLSDRFSAERPKGSFSTLEIQRTEQGDSAMYLCASSASPGVYEQYFGPGTRLTVT.